This TCR beta chain was found in a study of T cell responses to AZD1222 COVID-19 vaccine. This CDR3 contains 15 residues. V was pared by 5 bases and J by 0 bases, with 12 bases between. The V gene's germline CDR1 is SEHNR and CDR2 FQNEAQ (reference sequence). For this clone: The antigen remains undetermined.

Study-level points and caveats: Scientists sampled the repertoires only once the peak T cell response had passed. Only a handful of people who got AZD1222 tested seropositive at baseline.

Some clones are missing from TCRdb's copy, which holds only in-frame ones; the method was immunoSEQ multiplex PCR. The sample has 77,000 or so clones, approximately 90% seen once. This TCR derives from an adult in good health. V gene TRBV7-9 combines with J gene TRBJ2-3, with D perhaps TRBD1 (6 bases). The sequenced sample was peripheral blood, obtained on day 0 of MenACWY control vaccination. The CDR3 coding sequence is TGTGCCAGCAGCCCCGGACAGTCTAGCACAGATACGCAGTATTTT. It is translated as CASSPGQSSTDTQYF. The full variable domain, completed using reference TRBV7-9 and TRBJ2-3, is DTGVSQNPRHKITKRGQNVTFRCDPISEHNRLYWYRQTLGQGPEFLTYFQNEAQLEKSRLLSDRFSAERPKGSFSTLEIQRTEQGDSAMYLCASSPGQSSTDTQYFGPGTRLTVL.